Sequencing of this T cell receptor beta chain was carried out in a study of blood T cell repertoires in COVID-19. Overall study context: The samples span acute and convalescent COVID-19 from the United States, Italy and Spain. From T cells, B-cell-depleted T cells, or PBMCs came the material, which was cDNA or gDNA.

As handled by the study authors: How many nucleated cells were present was estimated from reference gene primer amplification. Assay used: immunoSEQ multiplex PCR; TCRdb lists only in-frame clones, some missing. V, J and clone size were drawn from that table, and D and trimming were deduced from the DNA. The sample shows around 68,000 clones, 85% to 90% of them seen only once. The specimen was peripheral blood. The clonotype was recovered from a man aged 50 or older with acute or convalescent COVID-19.

CDR3 region: CASSLASGRGTQYF. The CDR3 DNA reads TGTGCCAGCAGTTTGGCTAGCGGCCGCGGGACCCAGTACTTC. The chain is built from TRBV28 and TRBJ2-5, with TRBD2 matching 7 bases. This CDR3 contains 14 residues. Germline values: CDR1 MDHEN, CDR2 SYDVKM. Unmatched junction bases numbered 8, after V lost 3 bases and J lost 7 bases.